The 32 T cell receptor beta chains below all came from one sample that was sequenced in a study of identifying expanded T cells in peripheral blood (dated by TCRdb to between 2019 and 2020). The library was generated by the immunoSEQ multiplex PCR assay. TCRdb obtained this table from immuneACCESS and retained in-frame rearrangements with V and J assigned. These tables miss some clones; where compared with another copy, unresolved V genes account for less than half of the shortfall, and the remainder is unexplained. The sample table holds approximately 130,000 clones, of which approximately 88% were seen once. Of the sample, 3.3% falls within the top ten clones. What was sequenced was blood. Every receptor here comes from a person between 18 and 75 years old in good health.

The genes are TRBV4-3 and TRBJ1-2; D unclear. The V gene's germline CDR1 is LGHNA and CDR2 YSLEER. CDR3 length: 14 residues. Trimming took 1 base from V and 4 from J, leaving 10 bases between them. The CDR3 coding sequence is TGCGCCAGCAGCCAAGGTCTCGGGCCCTATGGCTACACCTTC. It is translated as CASSQGLGPYGYTF.

The gene calls are TRBV5-6 and TRBJ1-3, with D unclear. The CDR3 length is 14 residues. Germline V CDR1 and CDR2: SGHDT, YYEEEE. The V gene lost 0 bases and the J gene lost 3 bases, with 7 bases spanning the gap. For the CDR3, the DNA is TGTGCCAGCAGCTTGGGTCTGGGTGGAAACACCATATATTTT. This encodes CASSLGLGGNTIYF. Together with reference TRBV5-6 and TRBJ1-3, the CDR3 gives the full variable domain: DAGVTQSPTHLIKTRGQQVTLRCSPKSGHDTVSWYQQALGQGPQFIFQYYEEEERQRGNFPDRFSGHQFPNYSSELNVNALLLGDSALYLCASSLGLGGNTIYFGEGSWLTVV.

The chain carries TRBV18 and TRBJ2-2, with D possibly TRBD1 on 6 matching bases. The germline V gene has CDR1 KGHSH and CDR2 LQKENI. V was shortened by 6 bases and J by 4 bases, with 12 bases between the two germline ends. The CDR3 consists of 14 residues. CDR3 protein: CASSLQGSTGELFF. In DNA, the CDR3 is TGTGCCAGCTCCCTTCAGGGGAGCACCGGGGAGCTGTTTTTT.

The rearrangement joins TRBV2 to TRBJ1-5; TRBD1 matches 7 bases. This CDR3 has 14 amino acids. Germline V gene lookup returns CDR1 SNHLY and CDR2 FYNNEI. Germline trimming cut 8 bases from V and 1 base from J; bases unmatched to any gene: 5. CDR3 bases: TGTGCCAGCCGACAGGGAGTAAGCAATCAGCCCCAGCATTTT. Its protein product is CASRQGVSNQPQHF.

The rearrangement uses TRBV30 and TRBJ1-5, with unresolved D. Deletions cut 0 bases from V and 2 bases from J, with 11 bases between. The germline V gene has CDR1 GTSNPN and CDR2 SVGIG (reference sequence). The CDR3 totals 15 residues. The CDR3 DNA reads as TGTGCCTGGAGTGTAAAGGGCTGGGGCAATCAGCCCCAGCATTTT. This codes for CAWSVKGWGNQPQHF.

The V gene is TRBV27, the J gene TRBJ2-7; D remains unclear. CDR3 size: 14 residues. Germline V gene lookup returns CDR1 MNHEY and CDR2 SMNVEV (reference sequence). Trimming took off 1 base at V and 5 bases at J, with 12 bases between the two ends. CDR3 nucleotide sequence: TGTGCCAGCAGTTTATTAGCAGGCCTGGACGAGCAGTACTTC. As protein: CASSLLAGLDEQYF.

The chain recombines TRBV5-1 with TRBJ2-3; 12 positions agree with TRBD1. This CDR3 region has 15 residues. Germline V gene lookup returns CDR1 SGHRS and CDR2 YFSETQ. With 2 bases clipped from V and 6 bases from J, the junction kept 4 bases outside the gene matches. CDR3 sequence: CASSLAGQGADTQYF. CDR3 nucleotide sequence: TGCGCCAGCAGCTTAGCGGGACAGGGGGCGGATACGCAGTATTTT.

This chain connects TRBV11-3 to TRBJ1-3; D unclear. The CDR3 is 11 amino acids. Germline V CDR1 and CDR2: SGHNT, YENEEA. The ends were cut back, 5 bases at V and 4 bases at J, with 3 bases in the middle. The CDR3 here is CASSEGNTIYF. The CDR3 nucleotides read TGTGCCAGCAGCGAAGGAAACACCATATATTTT.

This sequence joins TRBV9 and TRBJ2-5; D may match TRBD1 or TRBD2 (6 bases each). The CDR3 extends over 15 amino acids. Germline V gene data show CDR1 as SGDLS and CDR2 as YYNGEE. The germline V and J ends were trimmed by 4 bases and 3 bases, with 16 bases remaining between them. CDR3 bases: TGTGCCAGCAGCCCCGCCGGGGGCGGGAAAGAGACCCAGTACTTC. Its translation: CASSPAGGGKETQYF.

The rearrangement joins TRBV9 to TRBJ2-7; TRBD2 matches at 10 bases. Germline loops: CDR1 SGDLS, CDR2 YYNGEE. The ends lost 3 bases at V and 3 bases at J; junction bases unmatched: 6. The CDR3 length is 15 residues. The CDR3 reads CASSASGGIDYEQYF. Here the CDR3 DNA reads TGTGCCAGCAGCGCTAGCGGGGGCATCGACTACGAGCAGTACTTC.

This chain joins TRBV7-6 and TRBJ2-7, with D possibly TRBD2 on 6 matching bases. The V end lost 3 bases, the J end lost 9 bases, and 21 bases lay between the germline ends. The germline V gene encodes CDR1 SGHVS and CDR2 FNYEAQ. The CDR3 spans 15 residues. In DNA form, the CDR3 reads TGTGCCAGCAGCTTTTCGGGACTCCCCGACGGTGGGCAGTACTTC. It codes for CASSFSGLPDGGQYF. Looking up the rest from reference TRBV7-6 and TRBJ2-7 gives the full variable domain: GAGVSQSPRYKVTKRGQDVALRCDPISGHVSLYWYRQALGQGPEFLTYFNYEAQQDKSGLPNDRFSAERPEGSISTLTIQRTEQRDSAMYRCASSFSGLPDGGQYFGPGTRLTVT.

V gene TRBV2 combines with J gene TRBJ1-2, with TRBD1 as a possible D gene (6 bases). The germline V gene encodes CDR1 SNHLY and CDR2 FYNNEI. V dropped 3 bases and J dropped 7 bases, with 15 bases sitting between them. The CDR3 totals 14 residues. The CDR3 spells CASSEVGGLGGYTF. The CDR3 coding sequence is TGTGCCAGCAGTGAGGTGGGGGGCTTGGGTGGCTACACCTTC.

This chain links TRBV7-7 with TRBJ1-3; D unresolved. Looked up from germline, CDR1 is SSHAT and CDR2 is FNYEAQ (reference sequence). Trimming took 1 base from V and 4 from J, leaving 11 bases between them. The CDR3 is 15 residues long. The CDR3: CASSLGAGYGNTIYF. CDR3 bases: TGTGCCAGCAGCTTAGGGGCAGGTTACGGAAACACCATATATTTT.

The J gene is TRBJ1-4, the V gene TRBV2; 8 bases fit TRBD1. The junction had 4 bases not matched to a gene; V was cut back by 8 bases and J by 5 bases. This CDR3 region has 13 residues. Looked up from germline, CDR1 is SNHLY and CDR2 is FYNNEI. CDR3 sequence (DNA): TGTGCCAGCGGGGACAGGTCAAATGAAAAACTGTTTTTT. Its translation: CASGDRSNEKLFF.

This chain joins TRBV18 and TRBJ2-3; perhaps TRBD2 as D (6 bases). The CDR3 extends over 16 amino acids. From germline, CDR1 is KGHSH and CDR2 LQKENI. V gave up 0 bases and J gave up 2 bases, with 12 bases separating them. The CDR3 loop reads CASSPPEGRVTDTQYF. CDR3 sequence (DNA): TGTGCCAGCTCACCACCGGAGGGGCGGGTCACAGATACGCAGTATTTT.

The rearrangement links TRBV7-2 to TRBJ1-3; TRBD1 matches at 7 bases. The CDR3 has 15 amino acids. CDR1 is SGHTA and CDR2 is FQGNSA in the germline V gene. Germline trimming cut 2 bases from V and 4 bases from J; bases unmatched to any gene: 5. This CDR3 reads CASSLSTGTGNTIYF. In nucleotides, the CDR3 is TGTGCCAGCAGCTTATCGACAGGGACCGGAAACACCATATATTTT.

The chain couples TRBV5-4 to TRBJ2-5, with TRBD2 identical over 8 bases. CDR1 is SGHNT and CDR2 is YYREEE in the germline V gene (reference sequence). Trimming at V came to 3 bases and at J to 9 bases, leaving 13 bases not matched to a gene. This CDR3 spans 15 amino acids. The CDR3 here is CASSYSGVVFPAQYF. Written as DNA, the CDR3 is TGTGCCAGCAGCTATAGCGGGGTTGTTTTCCCGGCCCAGTACTTC.

The genes are TRBV2 and TRBJ1-5, with 8 nucleotides matching TRBD1. This CDR3 has 13 amino acids. Germline V lookup: CDR1 SNHLY, CDR2 FYNNEI. With 6 bases clipped from V and 5 bases from J, the junction kept 3 bases outside the gene matches. The CDR3 DNA follows: TGTGCCAGCAGGGGACAGGAGTATCAGCCCCAGCATTTT. This sequence encodes CASRGQEYQPQHF.

The chain has TRBV29-1 and TRBJ1-1, with a tentative D call TRBD1 (6 bases). Germline loops: CDR1 SQVTM, CDR2 ANQGSEA. Trimming removed 6 bases from V and 1 base from J, with 15 bases in between. CDR3 length: 14 residues. CDR3 loop: CSVVRDNTNTEAFF. In nucleotides, the CDR3 is TGCAGCGTCGTCAGGGACAATACGAACACTGAAGCTTTCTTT.

This chain connects TRBV6-5 to TRBJ1-2; D is possibly TRBD1 (6 bases). The CDR3 runs to 13 residues. The germline gives CDR1 MNHEY, CDR2 SVGAGI. Trimming removed 4 bases from V and 8 bases from J, with 14 bases in between. The DNA of the CDR3 is TGTGCCAGCAGTTTGTGGTCAGGGGACGGCTACACCTTC. The encoded protein is CASSLWSGDGYTF.

The chain is built from TRBV5-5 and TRBJ2-5; D is uncertain. The CDR3 is 15 residues long. Trimming stripped 0 bases from V and 3 bases from J, with 12 bases between. CDR1 is SGHKS, CDR2 YYEKEE, per germline (reference sequence). CDR3 sequence: CASSLASALKETQYF. The CDR3 DNA is TGTGCCAGCAGCTTGGCCTCAGCCCTCAAAGAGACCCAGTACTTC.

The rearrangement links TRBV18 to TRBJ2-3; weak D call: TRBD2 (5 bases). V was clipped by 0 bases and J by 0 bases, with 7 bases between them. This CDR3 has 15 amino acids. Germline-derived CDR1 and CDR2 are KGHSH and LQKENI. CDR3 residues: CASSPPGVSTDTQYF. The CDR3 region has the DNA TGTGCCAGCTCACCACCCGGGGTAAGCACAGATACGCAGTATTTT.

The chain has TRBV5-1 and TRBJ2-5, with D unresolved. Trimming shortened V by 4 bases and J by 1 base, and 14 bases separated the two germline ends. Germline values: CDR1 SGHRS, CDR2 YFSETQ. CDR3 size: 15 residues. The CDR3 DNA is TGCGCCAGCAGCCCTAGTGTCGGTAGCCAAGAGACCCAGTACTTC. Protein product: CASSPSVGSQETQYF.

This clone has a handful of counts. The CDR3 nucleotides are TGCGCCAGCAGCCAATTGTTTGAGAACACTGAAGCTTTCTTT. Translation: CASSQLFENTEAFF. The V and J genes are TRBV4-1 and TRBJ1-1; no firm D call. The V and J ends lost 2 bases and 1 base respectively, with 8 bases between them. In germline, CDR1 is MGHRA, CDR2 YSYEKL. The CDR3 has 14 amino acids.

The table lists this clone with a few counts. The rearrangement joins TRBV30 to TRBJ2-3; 11 positions agree with TRBD2. There are 13 residues in the CDR3. Germline V gives CDR1 GTSNPN, CDR2 SVGIG (reference sequence). The trim removed 2 bases at V and 10 bases at J, leaving 5 bases unmatched. CDR3 sequence: CAWSPQLAGAQYF. The CDR3 region has the DNA TGTGCCTGGAGTCCCCAACTAGCGGGGGCGCAGTATTTT.

V is TRBV6-6 and J is TRBJ1-5; no reliable D call. Germline CDR1 MNHNY, CDR2 SVGAGI (reference sequence). This CDR3 spans 15 amino acids. V lost 2 bases, J lost 1 base, and 9 bases lay in between. The CDR3 sequence is CASSYVSGSNQPQHF. CDR3 in DNA: TGTGCCAGCAGTTACGTGAGCGGGAGCAATCAGCCCCAGCATTTT.

This rearrangement joins TRBV4-2 to TRBJ1-1; no reliable D call. V gave up 3 bases and J gave up 0 bases, with 11 bases separating them. Germline-derived CDR1 and CDR2 are LGHNA and YNFKEQ. The CDR3 totals 15 residues. CDR3 nucleotides: TGTGCCAGCAGCCACGGGGTTTCCATGAACACTGAAGCTTTCTTT. Translation gives CASSHGVSMNTEAFF.

The chain has TRBV5-1 and TRBJ1-1; 9 positions match TRBD1. The CDR3 spans 15 residues. V dropped 1 base and J dropped 5; count of bases not matched to a gene: 6. Per the germline V gene, CDR1 is SGHRS and CDR2 is YFSETQ. In DNA form, the CDR3 reads TGCGCCAGCAGCTTGACCCCGGGACAGGGTACTGAAGCTTTCTTT. This codes for CASSLTPGQGTEAFF. Drawing the rest from reference TRBV5-1 and TRBJ1-1, the complete variable domain is KAGVTQTPRYLIKTRGQQVTLSCSPISGHRSVSWYQQTPGQGLQFLFEYFSETQRNKGNFPGRFSGRQFSNSRSEMNVSTLELGDSALYLCASSLTPGQGTEAFFGQGTRLTVV.

The chain has TRBV7-9 and TRBJ1-1; D is ambiguous. V was pared by 1 base and J by 6 bases, with 18 bases between. Germline loops: CDR1 SEHNR, CDR2 FQNEAQ (reference sequence). The CDR3 is 16 amino acids. CDR3 sequence (DNA): TGTGCCAGCAGCTTAGGGGAAGGTAGGAGGGCGTCTGAAGCTTTCTTT. This translates into CASSLGEGRRASEAFF.

CDR3 region: CASSILGRPYEQYF. The CDR3 coding sequence is TGTGCCAGTAGTATTTTAGGACGACCCTACGAGCAGTACTTC. The chain carries TRBV19 and TRBJ2-7; D is unresolved. V was shortened by 3 bases and J by 2 bases, with 11 bases between the two germline ends. CDR1 is LNHDA, CDR2 SQIVND, per germline (reference sequence). The CDR3 sequence is 14 residues long. Complete variable domain (other parts from reference TRBV19 and TRBJ2-7): DGGITQSPKYLFRKEGQNVTLSCEQNLNHDAMYWYRQDPGQGLRLIYYSQIVNDFQKGDIAEGYSVSREKKESFPLTVTSAQKNPTAFYLCASSILGRPYEQYFGPGTRLTVT.

The sample holds one count of this clone. The chain is built from TRBV7-9 and TRBJ1-1; D call uncertain. Germline V gives CDR1 SEHNR, CDR2 FQNEAQ (reference sequence). Trimming pared 4 bases from V and 1 base from J, leaving 4 bases between. The CDR3 consists of 12 residues. Here the CDR3 DNA reads TGTGCCAGCAGCTACGGGAACACTGAAGCTTTCTTT. Translated: CASSYGNTEAFF.

The gene calls are TRBV13 and TRBJ2-7, with a tentative D call TRBD1 (5 bases). V lost 0 bases to trimming and J lost 3 bases, with 9 bases between them. The CDR3 totals 14 residues. The germline V gene has CDR1 PRHDT and CDR2 FYEKMQ (reference sequence). The CDR3 bases are TGTGCCAGCAGCTTAGGGGGGCCCAGCTACGAGCAGTACTTC. Its protein product is CASSLGGPSYEQYF.